This T cell receptor beta chain is drawn from a study of type 1 regulatory T cells. Study-wide context: T-allo10 is an in vitro-generated, Tr1-enriched CD4 T cell product specific for alloantigen.

TCRdb reanalysed the reads using MiXCR and keeps one entry per CDR3 protein. The profile covers 65,000 to 80,000 distinct CDR3 sequences, with less than 25% appearing a single time and 8.3% taken by the ten largest. This clonotype was seen only a few times. Its target is unknown. Study findings and constraints: Compared with non-Tr1 cells, Tr1 cells showed a narrower TCR repertoire.

This receptor was identified in a human donor in good health. Material: cultured type 1 regulatory T (Tr1) cells, either the whole culture or a sorted fraction (not recorded which).

The CDR3 DNA reads as TGCAGTGCTAGAAGGACTAGCGGGACCGGGGAGCTGTTTTTT. It is translated as CSARRTSGTGELFF. The J gene is TRBJ2-2, the V gene TRBV20-1, with 11 bases aligning to TRBD2. With 2 bases clipped from V and 5 bases from J, the junction kept 1 base outside the gene matches. Looked up from germline, CDR1 is DFQATT and CDR2 is SNEGSKA (reference sequence). The CDR3 spans 14 residues.